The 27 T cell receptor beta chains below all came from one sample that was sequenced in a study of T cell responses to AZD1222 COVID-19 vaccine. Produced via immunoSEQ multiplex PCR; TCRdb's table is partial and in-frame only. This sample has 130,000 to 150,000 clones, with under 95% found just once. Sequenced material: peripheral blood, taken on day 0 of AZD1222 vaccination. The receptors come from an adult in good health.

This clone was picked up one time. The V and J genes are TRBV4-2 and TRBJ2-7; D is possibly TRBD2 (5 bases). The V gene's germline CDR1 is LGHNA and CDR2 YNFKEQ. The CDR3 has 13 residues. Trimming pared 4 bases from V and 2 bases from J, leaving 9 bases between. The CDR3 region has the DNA TGTGCCAGCAGCCTTGCGGAGGCCTACGAGCAGTACTTC. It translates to CASSLAEAYEQYF.

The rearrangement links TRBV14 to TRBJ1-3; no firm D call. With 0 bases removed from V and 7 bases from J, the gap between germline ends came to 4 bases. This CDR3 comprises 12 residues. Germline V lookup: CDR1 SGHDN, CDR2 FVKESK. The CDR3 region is CASSQDMNTIYF. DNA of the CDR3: TGTGCCAGCAGCCAAGATATGAACACCATATATTTT.

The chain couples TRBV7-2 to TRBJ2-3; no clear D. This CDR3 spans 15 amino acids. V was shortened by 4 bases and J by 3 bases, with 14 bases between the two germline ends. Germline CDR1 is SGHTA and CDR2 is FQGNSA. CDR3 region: CASSSPESTTDTQYF. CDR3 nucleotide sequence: TGTGCCAGCAGCTCCCCGGAGAGTACGACAGATACGCAGTATTTT.

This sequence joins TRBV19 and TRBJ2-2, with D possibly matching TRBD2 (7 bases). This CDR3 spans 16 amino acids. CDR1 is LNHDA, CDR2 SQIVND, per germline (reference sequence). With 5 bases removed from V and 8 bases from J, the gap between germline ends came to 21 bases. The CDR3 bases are TGTGCCAGTAGTCCCCGAGGGGGGGGGCAGGTAGGGGAGCTGTTTTTT. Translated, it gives CASSPRGGGQVGELFF.

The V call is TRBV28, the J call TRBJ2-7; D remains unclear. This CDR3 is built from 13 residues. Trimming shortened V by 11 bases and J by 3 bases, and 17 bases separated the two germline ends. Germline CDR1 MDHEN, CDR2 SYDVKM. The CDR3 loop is CAVTGDRYYEQYF. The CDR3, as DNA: TGTGCCGTAACTGGGGATAGGTACTACGAGCAGTACTTC.

Here the CDR3 reads CASSPPQAVPTGEQFF. The DNA of the CDR3 is TGTGCCAGCAGCCCACCCCAAGCGGTCCCGACTGGTGAGCAGTTCTTC. This chain joins TRBV7-2 and TRBJ2-1, with D tentatively TRBD2 (5 bases). Germline lookup yields CDR1 SGHTA and CDR2 FQGNSA. V was trimmed by 5 bases and J by 9 bases, leaving 23 bases between them. The CDR3 consists of 16 residues.

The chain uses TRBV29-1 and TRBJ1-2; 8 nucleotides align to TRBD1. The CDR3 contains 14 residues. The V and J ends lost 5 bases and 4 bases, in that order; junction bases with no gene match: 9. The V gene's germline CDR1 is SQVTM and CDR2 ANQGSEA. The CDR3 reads CSVKGQGVSYGYTF. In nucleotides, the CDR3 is TGCAGCGTTAAAGGACAGGGAGTATCCTATGGCTACACCTTC.

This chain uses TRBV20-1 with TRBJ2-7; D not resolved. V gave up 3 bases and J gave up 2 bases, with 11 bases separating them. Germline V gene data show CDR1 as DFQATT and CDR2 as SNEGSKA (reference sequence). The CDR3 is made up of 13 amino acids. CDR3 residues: CSASRGDAYEQYF. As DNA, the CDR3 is TGCAGTGCTAGTCGCGGAGACGCCTACGAGCAGTACTTC.

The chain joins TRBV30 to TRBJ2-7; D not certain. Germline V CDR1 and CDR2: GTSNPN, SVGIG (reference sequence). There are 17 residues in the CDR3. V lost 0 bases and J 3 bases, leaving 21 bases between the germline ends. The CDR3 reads CAWSVLPASLQNYEQYF. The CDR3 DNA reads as TGTGCCTGGAGTGTACTTCCCGCATCACTCCAAAACTACGAGCAGTACTTC.

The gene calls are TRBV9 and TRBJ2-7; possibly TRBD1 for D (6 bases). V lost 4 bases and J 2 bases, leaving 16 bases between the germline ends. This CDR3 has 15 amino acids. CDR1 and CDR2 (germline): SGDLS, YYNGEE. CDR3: CASSLRDTVAYEQYF. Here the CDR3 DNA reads TGTGCCAGCAGCCTCAGGGACACAGTGGCCTACGAGCAGTACTTC.

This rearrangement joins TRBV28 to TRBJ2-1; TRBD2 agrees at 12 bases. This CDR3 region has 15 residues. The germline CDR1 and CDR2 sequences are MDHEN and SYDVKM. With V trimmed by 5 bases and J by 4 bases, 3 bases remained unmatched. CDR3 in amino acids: CASSPLAGGYNEQFF. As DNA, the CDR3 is TGTGCCAGCAGTCCCCTAGCGGGAGGGTACAATGAGCAGTTCTTC.

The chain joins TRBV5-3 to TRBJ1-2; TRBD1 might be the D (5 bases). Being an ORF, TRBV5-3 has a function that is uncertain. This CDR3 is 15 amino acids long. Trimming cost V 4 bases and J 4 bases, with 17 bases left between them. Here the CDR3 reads CARSPGSGRAYGYTF. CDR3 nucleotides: TGTGCCAGAAGCCCCGGGTCAGGGAGGGCCTATGGCTACACCTTC.

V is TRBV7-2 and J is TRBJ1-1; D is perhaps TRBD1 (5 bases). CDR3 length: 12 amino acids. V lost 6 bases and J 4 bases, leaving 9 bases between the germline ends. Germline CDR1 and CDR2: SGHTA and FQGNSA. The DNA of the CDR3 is TGTGCCAGCAGGGTGGGGGGCACTGAAGCTTTCTTT. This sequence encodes CASRVGGTEAFF.

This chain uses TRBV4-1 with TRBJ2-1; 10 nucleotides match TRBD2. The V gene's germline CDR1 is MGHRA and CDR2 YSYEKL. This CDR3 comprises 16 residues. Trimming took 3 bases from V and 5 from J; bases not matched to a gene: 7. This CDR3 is CASSQLVAGGHNEQFF. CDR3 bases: TGCGCCAGCAGCCAGCTTGTAGCGGGAGGTCACAATGAGCAGTTCTTC.

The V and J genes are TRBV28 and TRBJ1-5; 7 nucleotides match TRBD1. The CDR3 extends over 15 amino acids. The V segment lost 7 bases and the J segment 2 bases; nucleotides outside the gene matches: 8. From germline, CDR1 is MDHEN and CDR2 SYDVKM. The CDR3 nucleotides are TGTGCCAGCACCCCGCTGGGACAGCGCAATCAGCCCCAGCATTTT. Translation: CASTPLGQRNQPQHF.

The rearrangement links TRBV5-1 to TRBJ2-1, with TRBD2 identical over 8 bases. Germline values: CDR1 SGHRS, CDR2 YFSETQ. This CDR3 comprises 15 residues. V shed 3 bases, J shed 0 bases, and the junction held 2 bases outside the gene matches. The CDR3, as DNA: TGCGCCAGCAGCTCTCTAGCGGGCTCCTACAATGAGCAGTTCTTC. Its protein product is CASSSLAGSYNEQFF.

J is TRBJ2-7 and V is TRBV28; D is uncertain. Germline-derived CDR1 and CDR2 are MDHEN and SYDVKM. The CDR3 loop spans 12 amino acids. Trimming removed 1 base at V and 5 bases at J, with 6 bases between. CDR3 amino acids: CASSLFRHEQYF. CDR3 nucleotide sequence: TGTGCCAGCAGTTTATTTAGGCACGAGCAGTACTTC.

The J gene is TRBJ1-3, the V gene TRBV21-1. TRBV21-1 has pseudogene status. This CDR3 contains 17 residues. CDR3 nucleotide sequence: TGTGCCAGCAGCAAAGAATCTCCGGGGCGCCCTGGAAACACCATATATTTT. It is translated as CASSKESPGRPGNTIYF.

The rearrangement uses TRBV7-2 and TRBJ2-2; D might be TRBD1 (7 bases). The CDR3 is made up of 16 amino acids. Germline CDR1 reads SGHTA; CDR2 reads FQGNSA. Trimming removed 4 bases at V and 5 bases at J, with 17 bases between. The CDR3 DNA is TGTGCCAGCAGCTCCGCAGGGGGACTGGGGACCGGGGAGCTGTTTTTT. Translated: CASSSAGGLGTGELFF.

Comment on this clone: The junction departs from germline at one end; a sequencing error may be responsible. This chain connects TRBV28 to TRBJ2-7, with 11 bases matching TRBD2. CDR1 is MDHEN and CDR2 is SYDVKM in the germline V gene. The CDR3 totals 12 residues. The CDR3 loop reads CASRRLAGNVNF. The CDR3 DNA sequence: TGTGCCAGCAGGCGACTAGCGGGAAACGTAAACTTC.

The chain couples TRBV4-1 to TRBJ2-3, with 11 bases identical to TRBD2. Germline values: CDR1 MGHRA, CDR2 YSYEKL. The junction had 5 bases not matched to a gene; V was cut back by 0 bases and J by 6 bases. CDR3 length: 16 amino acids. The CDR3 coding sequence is TGCGCCAGCAGCCAAGACGATAGCGGGAGGGGGGATACGCAGTATTTT. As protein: CASSQDDSGRGDTQYF.

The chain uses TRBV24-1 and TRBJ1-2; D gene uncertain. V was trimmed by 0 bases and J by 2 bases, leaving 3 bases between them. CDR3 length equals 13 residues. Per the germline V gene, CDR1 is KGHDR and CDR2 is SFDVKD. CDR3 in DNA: TGTGCCACCAGTGATTTGAACAACTATGGCTACACCTTC. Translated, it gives CATSDLNNYGYTF.

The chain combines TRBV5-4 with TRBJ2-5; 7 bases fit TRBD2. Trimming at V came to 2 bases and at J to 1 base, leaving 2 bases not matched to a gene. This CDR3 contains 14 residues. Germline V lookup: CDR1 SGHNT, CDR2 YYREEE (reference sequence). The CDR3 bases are TGTGCCAGCAGCTTAGCTAGCGGCCAAGAGACCCAGTACTTC. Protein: CASSLASGQETQYF.

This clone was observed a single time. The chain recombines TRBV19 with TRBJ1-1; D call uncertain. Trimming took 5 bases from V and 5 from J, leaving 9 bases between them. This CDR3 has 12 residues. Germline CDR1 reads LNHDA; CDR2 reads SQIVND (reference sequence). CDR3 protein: CASSYGGTEAFF. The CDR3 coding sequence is TGTGCCAGTAGTTACGGTGGGACTGAAGCTTTCTTT.

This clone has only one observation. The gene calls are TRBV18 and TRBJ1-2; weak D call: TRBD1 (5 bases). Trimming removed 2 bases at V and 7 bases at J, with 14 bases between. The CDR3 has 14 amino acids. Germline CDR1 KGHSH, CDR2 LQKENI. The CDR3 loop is CASSPGQPGGGYTF. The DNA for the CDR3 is TGTGCCAGCTCACCAGGGCAGCCCGGGGGTGGCTACACCTTC.

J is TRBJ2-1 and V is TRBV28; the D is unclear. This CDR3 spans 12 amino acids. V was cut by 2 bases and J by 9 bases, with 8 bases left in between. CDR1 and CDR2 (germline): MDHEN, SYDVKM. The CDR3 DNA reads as TGTGCCAGCAGTTTAGGGCTTGGTGAGCAGTTCTTC. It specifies CASSLGLGEQFF.

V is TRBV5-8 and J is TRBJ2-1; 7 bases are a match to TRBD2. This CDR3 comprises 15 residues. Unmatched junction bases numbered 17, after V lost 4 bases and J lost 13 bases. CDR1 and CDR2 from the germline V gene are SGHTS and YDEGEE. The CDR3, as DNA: TGTGCCAGCAGCGGAGGGACCGTAATCGGGGGGATACAGTTCTTC. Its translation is CASSGGTVIGGIQFF.